The 26 T cell receptor beta chains listed next were all sequenced from one sample in a study of identifying expanded T cells in peripheral blood. TCRdb keeps only in-frame clones here, not all; method: immunoSEQ multiplex PCR. The sample holds about 100,000 clones, 80% to 90% seen once. Sequenced input: blood. The receptor set was obtained from a person aged 18 to 75 in good health.

J is TRBJ2-7 and V is TRBV2; 14 bases align to TRBD2. With 6 bases clipped from V and 1 base from J, the junction kept 5 bases outside the gene matches. Germline CDR1 reads SNHLY; CDR2 reads FYNNEI. This CDR3 has 16 residues. Here the CDR3 reads CASSRGLAGESYEQYF. The CDR3 region has the DNA TGTGCCAGCAGCCGGGGACTAGCGGGGGAGTCCTACGAGCAGTACTTC.

CDR3 loop: CASSVDSGNTIYF. The CDR3 bases are TGTGCCAGCAGTGTGGACTCTGGAAACACCATATATTTT. This chain uses TRBV2 with TRBJ1-3; D unclear. Trimming shortened V by 4 bases and J by 0 bases, and 4 bases separated the two germline ends. Germline assignment: CDR1 SNHLY and CDR2 FYNNEI. This CDR3 spans 13 amino acids.

The chain links TRBV19 to TRBJ1-2; TRBD1 is a possible D gene (5 bases). The length of the CDR3 is 15 residues. In germline, CDR1 is LNHDA, CDR2 SQIVND (reference sequence). The V gene lost 1 base and the J gene lost 4 bases, with 13 bases spanning the gap. The CDR3 here is CASSIGRGVGYGYTF. The CDR3 nucleotides read TGTGCCAGTAGTATAGGGAGGGGAGTTGGCTATGGCTACACCTTC. The full variable domain, completed using reference TRBV19 and TRBJ1-2, is DGGITQSPKYLFRKEGQNVTLSCEQNLNHDAMYWYRQDPGQGLRLIYYSQIVNDFQKGDIAEGYSVSREKKESFPLTVTSAQKNPTAFYLCASSIGRGVGYGYTFGSGTRLTVV.

This chain connects TRBV19 to TRBJ1-4; possible D gene TRBD1, 5 bases. V lost 4 bases and J 8 bases, leaving 11 bases between the germline ends. Per germline, CDR1 LNHDA and CDR2 SQIVND (reference sequence). This CDR3 region has 13 residues. This CDR3 is CASSSPGQEKLFF. As DNA, the CDR3 is TGTGCCAGTAGTAGCCCAGGGCAAGAAAAACTGTTTTTT.

Here the CDR3 reads CASSLTVPNTEAFF. The CDR3 bases are TGCGCCAGCAGCTTGACAGTCCCGAACACTGAAGCTTTCTTT. The rearrangement links TRBV5-1 to TRBJ1-1; D uncertain. Germline assignment: CDR1 SGHRS and CDR2 YFSETQ. The CDR3 is made up of 14 amino acids. The V and J ends lost 1 base and 1 base respectively, with 8 bases between them.

V and J are TRBV29-1 and TRBJ2-4; D is perhaps TRBD2 (6 bases). The CDR3 covers 15 residues. Trimming removed 4 bases from V and 1 base from J, with 14 bases in between. From germline, CDR1 is SQVTM and CDR2 ANQGSEA. CDR3: CSVVFSGEAKNIQYF. For the CDR3, the DNA is TGCAGCGTTGTATTCTCGGGGGAGGCCAAAAACATTCAGTACTTC.

The chain couples TRBV7-2 to TRBJ2-7; either TRBD1 or TRBD2 may fit D (5 bases each). Germline CDR1 SGHTA, CDR2 FQGNSA. The CDR3 spans 14 residues. With 2 bases removed from V and 7 bases from J, the gap between germline ends came to 15 bases. The CDR3: CASSLTRGGREQYF. The CDR3 DNA follows: TGTGCCAGCAGCTTAACGCGTGGGGGAAGGGAGCAGTACTTC. Drawing the rest from reference TRBV7-2 and TRBJ2-7, the complete variable domain is GAGVSQSPSNKVTEKGKDVELRCDPISGHTALYWYRQSLGQGLEFLIYFQGNSAPDKSGLPSDRFSAERTGGSVSTLTIQRTQQEDSAVYLCASSLTRGGREQYFGPGTRLTVT.

The rearrangement joins TRBV2 to TRBJ2-1; 10 bases are shared with TRBD2. In germline, CDR1 is SNHLY, CDR2 FYNNEI. The J segment lost 5 bases and the V segment lost 2 bases, leaving 3 bases of the junction unmatched. CDR3 length: 15 residues. The CDR3 protein is CASSEQAGGNNEQFF. In nucleotides, the CDR3 is TGTGCCAGCAGTGAACAAGCGGGGGGGAACAATGAGCAGTTCTTC.

The chain recombines TRBV6-5 with TRBJ2-7; perhaps TRBD2 as D (5 bases). V lost 6 bases, J lost 6 bases, and 21 bases lay in between. This CDR3 contains 15 residues. The germline V gene encodes CDR1 MNHEY and CDR2 SVGAGI. DNA for the CDR3: TGTGCCAGCAGACAGAGGACTCCTATTTATTCCGAGCAGTACTTC. Protein product: CASRQRTPIYSEQYF.

The rearrangement uses TRBV19 and TRBJ1-1, with 10 positions matching TRBD1. Per germline, CDR1 LNHDA and CDR2 SQIVND (reference sequence). The J segment lost 0 bases and the V segment lost 8 bases, leaving 6 bases of the junction unmatched. The length of the CDR3 is 15 residues. CDR3 amino acids: CASGGTGEMNTEAFF. In DNA form, the CDR3 reads TGTGCCAGTGGGGGGACAGGGGAGATGAACACTGAAGCTTTCTTT.

The chain combines TRBV5-4 with TRBJ1-1, with 8 bases lining up with TRBD1. The CDR3 covers 17 residues. Germline values: CDR1 SGHNT, CDR2 YYREEE (reference sequence). The V gene end was trimmed by 1 base and the J gene end by 4 bases; junction bases not matched to a gene: 12. The CDR3 region has the DNA TGTGCCAGCAGCTTGCGGCAGGGGGCCTCCCTGAGCACTGAAGCTTTCTTT. Translating it yields CASSLRQGASLSTEAFF.

This chain uses TRBV7-3 with TRBJ2-3; D gene uncertain. In germline, CDR1 is SGHTA, CDR2 FQGTGA. The CDR3 is 11 amino acids. V lost 6 bases and J 4 bases, leaving 5 bases between the germline ends. The CDR3: CASSQADTQYF. The CDR3 DNA is TGTGCCAGCAGTCAGGCAGATACGCAGTATTTT.

The rearrangement links TRBV5-1 to TRBJ2-3; 12 bases line up with TRBD2. The CDR3 is 17 amino acids. Losses at the gene ends were 3 bases for V and 4 bases for J; bases not matched to a gene: 9. Germline loops: CDR1 SGHRS, CDR2 YFSETQ. CDR3 residues: CASSSGLAGLAADTQYF. In DNA form, the CDR3 reads TGCGCCAGCAGCTCGGGACTAGCGGGTCTCGCGGCAGATACGCAGTATTTT.

The gene calls are TRBV7-9 and TRBJ1-2; D might be TRBD1 (5 bases). V lost 6 bases to trimming and J lost 7 bases, with 15 bases between them. CDR3 length equals 13 residues. Germline V gene lookup returns CDR1 SEHNR and CDR2 FQNEAQ (reference sequence). CDR3: CASRSGTLGGYTF. For the CDR3, the DNA is TGTGCCAGCAGGAGCGGGACCCTAGGTGGCTACACCTTC.

This clone turned up a few times. This sequence joins TRBV7-3 and TRBJ1-2, with 10 positions matching TRBD1. The CDR3 covers 13 residues. CDR1 is SGHTA, CDR2 FQGTGA, per germline. V shed 6 bases, J shed 9 bases, and the junction held 7 bases outside the gene matches. The CDR3 nucleotides read TGTGCCAGCAGTCAAAGGGACAGGGGTAGCTACACCTTC. Translation: CASSQRDRGSYTF.

The rearrangement uses TRBV5-6 and TRBJ1-4, with 8 bases identical to TRBD1. CDR3 length: 14 amino acids. With 3 bases clipped from V and 8 bases from J, the junction kept 6 bases outside the gene matches. The V gene's germline CDR1 is SGHDT and CDR2 YYEEEE. The CDR3 DNA reads TGTGCCAGCAGCTCCGGGACAGGTGTCGAAAAACTGTTTTTT. Encoded protein: CASSSGTGVEKLFF.

The sample holds many counts of this clone. This rearrangement joins TRBV29-1 to TRBJ1-5; no reliable D call. V lost 4 bases and J lost 4, with 8 bases in between. The CDR3 is 12 residues long. In germline, CDR1 is SQVTM, CDR2 ANQGSEA. The CDR3 loop is CSVGELNQPQHF. CDR3 nucleotide sequence: TGCAGCGTTGGGGAGCTGAATCAGCCCCAGCATTTT.

V is TRBV7-6 and J is TRBJ2-3; 8 nucleotides match TRBD1. The germline CDR1 and CDR2 sequences are SGHVS and FNYEAQ. J was trimmed by 3 bases and V by 8 bases; bases with no gene match: 13. The CDR3 sequence is 16 residues long. The CDR3 loop is CASRQGMIRQTDTQYF. The CDR3 DNA reads as TGTGCCAGCCGACAGGGGATGATAAGACAAACAGATACGCAGTATTTT.

The CDR3 here is CASSSDRRTGELFF. DNA for the CDR3: TGTGCCAGCAGCTCGGACAGGCGGACCGGGGAGCTGTTTTTT. V usage is TRBV2 and J usage is TRBJ2-2, with 7 bases fitting TRBD1. In germline, CDR1 is SNHLY, CDR2 FYNNEI. V lost 6 bases, J lost 5 bases, and 6 bases stayed unmatched. The CDR3 covers 14 residues.

The rearrangement uses TRBV10-3 and TRBJ2-5, with TRBD2 identical over 16 bases. The germline CDR1 and CDR2 sequences are ENHRY and SYGVKD. V was clipped by 6 bases and J by 6 bases; unmatched bases: 4. The CDR3 has 15 residues. CDR3 sequence: CAIRGTSGRDQTQYF. DNA for the CDR3: TGTGCCATCAGGGGGACTAGCGGGAGGGATCAGACCCAGTACTTC.

The chain couples TRBV9 to TRBJ2-5; 13 nucleotides agree with TRBD2. The length of the CDR3 is 14 residues. Unmatched junction bases numbered 5, after V lost 7 bases and J lost 5 bases. From germline, CDR1 is SGDLS and CDR2 YYNGEE. The CDR3 is CASGTSGADETQYF. DNA for the CDR3: TGTGCCAGCGGGACTAGCGGGGCGGATGAGACCCAGTACTTC.

This chain links TRBV7-9 with TRBJ1-2; 9 nucleotides agree with TRBD1. The CDR3 runs to 16 residues. V was pared by 1 base and J by 7 bases, with 10 bases of the junction left unmatched. Germline CDR1 SEHNR, CDR2 FQNEAQ (reference sequence). Here the CDR3 DNA reads TGTGCCAGCAGCTTAGGCGAGGGACAGGGAAAGGCTGGCTACACCTTC. Translating gives CASSLGEGQGKAGYTF. Full variable domain (missing parts from reference TRBV7-9 and TRBJ1-2): DTGVSQNPRHKITKRGQNVTFRCDPISEHNRLYWYRQTLGQGPEFLTYFQNEAQLEKSRLLSDRFSAERPKGSFSTLEIQRTEQGDSAMYLCASSLGEGQGKAGYTFGSGTRLTVV.

This clone was picked up one time. The rearrangement links TRBV5-1 to TRBJ1-6; a possible D gene is TRBD1 (5 bases). Between the trimmed V and J ends, which lost 4 bases and 7 bases, there was a span of 12 bases. The CDR3 is made up of 14 amino acids. Per germline, CDR1 SGHRS and CDR2 YFSETQ. The CDR3, as DNA: TGCGCCAGCAGCCAGGACACGGCGAATTCACCCCTCCACTTT. This codes for CASSQDTANSPLHF.

The chain joins TRBV15 to TRBJ1-4; tentatively, D is TRBD1 (5 bases). The V end lost 3 bases, the J end lost 0 bases, and 11 bases lay between the germline ends. Germline CDR1 LNHNV, CDR2 YYDKDF (reference sequence). The CDR3 has 16 amino acids. DNA for the CDR3: TGTGCCACCAGCAGTGGACAAATGGCAACTAATGAAAAACTGTTTTTT. It is translated as CATSSGQMATNEKLFF.

The chain is built from TRBV2 and TRBJ1-2, with D unresolved. The germline CDR1 and CDR2 sequences are SNHLY and FYNNEI. Trimming pared 7 bases from V and 8 bases from J, leaving 14 bases between. The CDR3 sequence is 12 residues long. The DNA of the CDR3 is TGTGCCAGCACCCCGAATTCGTGGGGCTACACCTTC. This sequence encodes CASTPNSWGYTF.

The chain combines TRBV19 with TRBJ2-2, with 8 bases lining up with TRBD1. This CDR3 is 14 amino acids long. Germline V lookup: CDR1 LNHDA, CDR2 SQIVND (reference sequence). V was clipped by 10 bases and J by 1 base; unmatched bases: 5. This CDR3 is CATLGTGNTGELFF. The CDR3 DNA reads as TGTGCCACCCTCGGGACAGGGAACACCGGGGAGCTGTTTTTT. Drawing the rest from reference TRBV19 and TRBJ2-2, the complete variable domain is DGGITQSPKYLFRKEGQNVTLSCEQNLNHDAMYWYRQDPGQGLRLIYYSQIVNDFQKGDIAEGYSVSREKKESFPLTVTSAQKNPTAFYLCATLGTGNTGELFFGEGSRLTVL.